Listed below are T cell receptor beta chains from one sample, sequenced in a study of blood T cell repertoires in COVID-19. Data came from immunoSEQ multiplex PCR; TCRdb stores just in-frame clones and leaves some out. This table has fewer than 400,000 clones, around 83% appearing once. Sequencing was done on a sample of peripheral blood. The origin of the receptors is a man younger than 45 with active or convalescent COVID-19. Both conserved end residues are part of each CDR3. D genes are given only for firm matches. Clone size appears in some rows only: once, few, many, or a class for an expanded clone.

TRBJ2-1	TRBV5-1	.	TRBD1	CASSLLSTGAYNEQFF	TGCGCCAGCAGCTTGCTTTCAACAGGGGCTTACAATGAGCAGTTCTTC
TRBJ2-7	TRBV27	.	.	CASSSRGRVEQYF	TGTGCCAGCAGTTCCAGGGGCAGGGTTGAGCAGTACTTC
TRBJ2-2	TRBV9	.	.	CASSAFSVALAGELFF	TGTGCCAGCAGCGCCTTTTCGGTCGCCCTGGCCGGGGAGCTGTTTTTT
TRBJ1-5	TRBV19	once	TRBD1	CASSINRGGNQPQHF	TGTGCCAGTAGTATAAACAGGGGAGGCAATCAGCCCCAGCATTTT
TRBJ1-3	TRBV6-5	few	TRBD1	CASSYSQGAAGNTIYF	TGTGCCAGCAGTTACTCCCAGGGGGCGGCTGGAAACACCATATATTTT
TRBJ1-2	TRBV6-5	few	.	CASSYGEDYGYTF	TGTGCCAGCAGTTACGGGGAGGATTATGGCTACACCTTC
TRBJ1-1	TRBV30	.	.	CAWSADGTEAFF	TGTGCCTGGAGCGCCGACGGTACAGAGGCTTTCTTT
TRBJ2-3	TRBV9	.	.	CASTTRGGPGEQYF	TGTGCCAGCACTACTAGGGGGGGCCCCGGGGAGCAGTATTTT
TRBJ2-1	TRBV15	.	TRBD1	CATREGDRTYNEQFF	TGTGCCACCCGGGAAGGGGACAGGACCTACAATGAGCAGTTCTTC
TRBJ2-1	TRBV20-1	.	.	CSASPVAELGNEQFF	TGCAGTGCTAGTCCCGTAGCGGAGCTAGGGAATGAGCAGTTCTTC
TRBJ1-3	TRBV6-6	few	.	CASRTLIPTGGNTIYF	TGTGCCAGCAGAACCCTTATTCCGACAGGTGGAAACACCATATATTTT
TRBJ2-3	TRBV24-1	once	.	CATSDPTSTDTQYF	TGTGCCACCAGTGACCCGACAAGCACAGATACGCAGTATTTT
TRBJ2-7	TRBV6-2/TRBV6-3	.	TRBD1	CASSYSPGQGLEQYF	TGTGCCAGCAGTTACTCACCGGGACAGGGGCTCGAGCAGTACTTC
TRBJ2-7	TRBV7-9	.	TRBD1	CASSLSQGEHEQYF	TGTGCCAGCAGCTTAAGCCAGGGGGAACACGAGCAGTACTTC
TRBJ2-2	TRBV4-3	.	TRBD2	CASSQLLSGAGELFF	TGCGCCAGCAGCCAACTCCTCAGCGGGGCCGGGGAGCTGTTTTTT
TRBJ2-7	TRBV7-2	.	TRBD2	CASSARGGLAAPYEQYF	TGTGCCAGCAGCGCCCGGGGGGGACTAGCGGCCCCCTACGAGCAGTACTTC